The 6 T cell receptor beta chains given below trace back to one sample, sequenced in a study of blood T cell repertoires in COVID-19. Method: immunoSEQ multiplex PCR; TCRdb's copy keeps in-frame clones and lacks some. This table holds a few hundred thousand clones, around 84% found once. Sequencing input: PBMCs or T cells enriched from blood (not recorded which). The receptors derive from a man aged 30-40 years with acute COVID-19.

The chain is built from TRBV2 and TRBJ1-1; no reliable D call. Germline CDR1 reads SNHLY; CDR2 reads FYNNEI. Trimming cost V 4 bases and J 2 bases, with 11 bases left between them. CDR3 length: 14 residues. CDR3 loop: CASSAGVGNTEAFF. DNA of the CDR3: TGTGCCAGCAGTGCCGGGGTAGGAAACACTGAAGCTTTCTTT.

The chain recombines TRBV28 with TRBJ1-2; maybe TRBD1 (6 bases). CDR1 and CDR2 from the germline V gene are MDHEN and SYDVKM. Deletions cut 7 bases from V and 8 bases from J, with 17 bases between. This CDR3 is built from 13 residues. The CDR3 region is CASNGDWGGGYTF. CDR3 nucleotide sequence: TGTGCCAGCAATGGGGATTGGGGGGGCGGCTACACCTTC.

The chain joins TRBV12-3 or TRBV12-4 to TRBJ2-1, with 10 bases aligning to TRBD2. This CDR3 region has 13 residues. J lost 5 bases, V lost 7 bases, and 2 bases had no gene match. Here the CDR3 DNA reads TGTGCCAGCAAACTAGCGGGACACAATGAGCAGTTCTTC. Translation: CASKLAGHNEQFF.

The chain joins TRBV4-2 to TRBJ2-3, with 9 bases lining up with TRBD2. The V segment lost 0 bases and the J segment 1 base; nucleotides outside the gene matches: 2. The CDR3 sequence is 16 residues long. CDR1 is LGHNA, CDR2 YNFKEQ, per germline. The CDR3 is CASSQDLAGGTDTQYF. The CDR3 coding sequence is TGTGCCAGCAGCCAAGATTTAGCGGGGGGCACAGATACGCAGTATTTT.

The V and J genes are TRBV7-2 and TRBJ1-5; TRBD1 might be the D (5 bases). This CDR3 contains 13 residues. Trimming stripped 1 base from V and 7 bases from J, with 8 bases between. Germline V lookup: CDR1 SGHTA, CDR2 FQGNSA. CDR3 nucleotide sequence: TGTGCCAGCAGCTTAGGGGGGAGGCAGCCCCAGCATTTT. Translation gives CASSLGGRQPQHF.

This clone came up once. This rearrangement joins TRBV14 to TRBJ1-6; D is undetermined. Trimming took off 5 bases at V and 5 bases at J, with 7 bases between the two ends. Germline-derived CDR1 and CDR2 are SGHDN and FVKESK. The CDR3 runs 13 residues. The CDR3 coding sequence is TGTGCCAGCAGCACCCTAGATAATTCACCCCTCCACTTT. Amino acid sequence: CASSTLDNSPLHF.